The clone carrying this TCR beta chain was seen more than once but under ten times. Its matching antigen is unknown. This table comes from immunoSEQ multiplex PCR, and its TCRdb copy is limited to in-frame clones, with some not included. The sample includes some 1.1 million clones, roughly 80% of them seen just once. The data were taken from a study of shared clonotypes between healthy human individuals. On the study more broadly: A donor's plate count was three for CD4 naive and three for CD4 memory; CD8 naive had two and CD8 memory one.

V was shortened by 1 base and J by 1 base, with 16 bases between the two germline ends. This CDR3 has 17 amino acids. Germline V gives CDR1 SGHVS, CDR2 FQNEAQ. General study findings and limits: Roughly 5.3% of naive CD4 clonotypes were common to a handful of donors. Naive subsets tended to show greater estimated richness than memory subsets. Incompleteness in sorted-subset sequencing, despite large depth, was shown by rarefaction.

Sequenced material: memory CD4+ T cells from PBMCs. Indicated subset: CD45RA-negative fraction. The source is a man aged 18 to 30 in good health. Some clones in this sample may be carry-over from other donors' samples. V usage is TRBV7-8 and J usage is TRBJ1-2; D possibly corresponds to TRBD1 (5 bases). CDR3 loop: CASSLGAGNTFNYGYTF. CDR3 DNA: TGTGCCAGCAGCTTAGGGGCAGGGAATACTTTTAACTATGGCTACACCTTC.